The 7 T cell receptor beta chains below all came from one sample that was sequenced in a study of blood T cell repertoires in COVID-19. TCRdb's table, derived via immunoSEQ multiplex PCR, lists solely in-frame clones and lacks some. This sample has some 100,000 clones; roughly four fifths occur once, and the top ten carry less than 11%. The sequenced sample was peripheral blood. These TCRs come from a human donor in a cohort sampled during active COVID-19.

The CDR3 spells CASSQDTREPFEQYF. CDR3 DNA: TGTGCCAGCAGCCAAGATACGCGGGAGCCCTTCGAGCAGTACTTC. The chain recombines TRBV4-2 with TRBJ2-7; 7 bases map to TRBD2. The CDR3 is 15 amino acids. J gave up 6 bases and V 0 bases, and 8 bases lay outside the gene matches. CDR1 and CDR2 from the germline V gene are LGHNA and YNFKEQ.

The gene calls are TRBV7-9 and TRBJ2-7; TRBD1 matches 8 bases. V gave up 1 base and J gave up 3 bases; unmatched junction bases: 11. The CDR3 contains 17 residues. Per germline, CDR1 SEHNR and CDR2 FQNEAQ (reference sequence). CDR3 sequence reads: CASSLDFNRDRYYEQYF. CDR3 DNA sequence: TGTGCCAGCAGCTTAGATTTTAACCGGGACAGGTACTACGAGCAGTACTTC.

The V gene is TRBV7-2, the J gene TRBJ2-7; 13 bases line up with TRBD2. With V trimmed by 3 bases and J by 3 bases, 5 bases remained unmatched. This CDR3 region has 16 residues. Germline CDR1 is SGHTA and CDR2 is FQGNSA. DNA for the CDR3: TGTGCCAGCAGCTTGACTAGCGGGGGGTCCCACTACGAGCAGTACTTC. It encodes CASSLTSGGSHYEQYF.

The gene calls are TRBV7-2 and TRBJ2-2; 8 bases align to TRBD1. Germline V CDR1 and CDR2: SGHTA, FQGNSA. Trimming at V came to 7 bases and at J to 3 bases, leaving 13 bases not matched to a gene. The CDR3 spans 17 residues. Here the CDR3 DNA reads TGTGCCAGCACTGGCACAGGGGGAAGGCAGTACACCGGGGAGCTGTTTTTT. Translated, it gives CASTGTGGRQYTGELFF.

V and J are TRBV30 and TRBJ1-2; tentative D call: TRBD1 (6 bases). There are 14 residues in the CDR3. Per the germline V gene, CDR1 is GTSNPN and CDR2 is SVGIG (reference sequence). Deletions cut 2 bases from V and 4 bases from J, with 14 bases between. The CDR3 nucleotides are TGTGCCTGGAGTACGGACAGTGAGCTCTATGGCTACACCTTC. Encoded protein: CAWSTDSELYGYTF.

The genes are TRBV6-4 and TRBJ2-1; 8 bases match TRBD1. CDR1 MRHNA and CDR2 SNTAGT come from the germline V gene. The CDR3 has 15 amino acids. Unmatched junction bases numbered 5, after V lost 5 bases and J lost 2 bases. Here the CDR3 DNA reads TGTGCCAGCAGTCCCGGGACAGGTACCTACAATGAGCAGTTCTTC. Translating it yields CASSPGTGTYNEQFF.

Worth noting for this clone: The junction departs from the called germline gene at one end, perhaps through a read error. The V gene is TRBV7-7, the J gene TRBJ2-3; 9 bases are shared with TRBD1. Germline V gene sequence: CDR1 SSHAT, CDR2 FNYEAQ (reference sequence). The CDR3 length is 15 residues. CDR3 DNA: TGTGCTAGCAGCCCGACAGGGGGACCCACAGATACGCAGTATTTT. Protein product: CASSPTGGPTDTQYF.